The 15 T cell receptor beta chains listed next were all sequenced from one sample in a study of beta chain features in type 1 diabetes. The antigens these receptors bind are not known. Broader study findings: TCRB CDR3 length was moderately but significantly reduced in all four CD4+ subsets of Type 1 diabetes patients.

Investigators reverse transcribed all isolated RNA, so they sequenced expressed TCRB transcripts. Some clones are missing from TCRdb's copy, which holds only in-frame ones; the method was immunoSEQ multiplex PCR. This repertoire shows a few hundred thousand clones, approximately 15% found once; its top ten account for more than 0.015%. The sequencing sample was made of naive CD4+ T cells from blood. The source is a man between 18 and 35 years old with type 1 diabetes.

The chain has TRBV5-1 and TRBJ2-3; 9 bases align to TRBD2. The CDR3 spans 16 residues. V trimming: 2 bases; J trimming: 3 bases; junction bases outside the gene matches: 7. Germline V CDR1 and CDR2: SGHRS, YFSETQ. This CDR3 is CASSLIAGDGTDTQYF. The CDR3, as DNA: TGCGCCAGCAGCTTAATAGCGGGAGACGGTACAGATACGCAGTATTTT. Full variable domain (rest looked up from reference TRBV5-1 and TRBJ2-3): KAGVTQTPRYLIKTRGQQVTLSCSPISGHRSVSWYQQTPGQGLQFLFEYFSETQRNKGNFPGRFSGRQFSNSRSEMNVSTLELGDSALYLCASSLIAGDGTDTQYFGPGTRLTVL.

Only a few counts were recorded for this clone. J is TRBJ2-7 and V is TRBV5-4; 9 positions match TRBD1. This CDR3 comprises 14 residues. Per germline, CDR1 SGHNT and CDR2 YYREEE (reference sequence). With 5 bases clipped from V and 6 bases from J, the junction kept 9 bases outside the gene matches. The CDR3 DNA reads as TGTGCCAGCAGTTCCGGGACAGGGACCTCCGAGCAGTACTTC. It translates to CASSSGTGTSEQYF.

The chain employs TRBV19 and TRBJ1-5; 8 nucleotides line up with TRBD1. The germline CDR1 and CDR2 sequences are LNHDA and SQIVND (reference sequence). Losses at the gene ends were 6 bases for V and 7 bases for J; bases not matched to a gene: 5. This CDR3 contains 13 residues. In nucleotides, the CDR3 is TGTGCCAGTAGCCTGACAGGGGTACAGCCCCAGCATTTT. Its translation is CASSLTGVQPQHF.

This chain joins TRBV19 and TRBJ1-2, with 7 bases that match TRBD1. The CDR3 length is 15 residues. Germline V gives CDR1 LNHDA, CDR2 SQIVND (reference sequence). V was pared by 5 bases and J by 6 bases, with 12 bases of the junction left unmatched. Here the CDR3 DNA reads TGTGCCAGTAGTTCACAGACAGGGACTCTGGATGGCTACACCTTC. This sequence encodes CASSSQTGTLDGYTF.

This clone was counted between two and nine times. The chain joins TRBV5-4 to TRBJ2-1; 13 bases map to TRBD2. CDR1 is SGHNT and CDR2 is YYREEE in the germline V gene (reference sequence). The CDR3 has 16 amino acids. J lost 4 bases, V lost 4 bases, and 5 bases had no gene match. CDR3 region: CASSPGLAGAYNEQFF. The CDR3 DNA reads TGTGCCAGCAGCCCCGGACTAGCGGGAGCTTACAATGAGCAGTTCTTC.

This clone turned up a few times. V gene TRBV30 combines with J gene TRBJ2-7; 11 bases map to TRBD2. There are 15 residues in the CDR3. Trimming took 3 bases from V and 2 from J; bases not matched to a gene: 6. CDR1 GTSNPN and CDR2 SVGIG come from the germline V gene (reference sequence). The CDR3 DNA reads TGTGCCTGGAGGCCGACTAGCGGGACACCCTACGAGCAGTACTTC. Protein product: CAWRPTSGTPYEQYF. The whole variable domain, remainder taken from reference TRBV30 and TRBJ2-7, is SQTIHQWPATLVQPVGSPLSLECTVEGTSNPNLYWYRQAAGRGLQLLFYSVGIGQISSEVPQNLSASRPQDRQFILSSKKLLLSDSGFYLCAWRPTSGTPYEQYFGPGTRLTVT.

This clone was seen only a few times. The identical CDR3 is also encoded by other nucleotide sequences in the sample. The V gene is TRBV7-2, the J gene TRBJ2-7; TRBD1 might be the D (6 bases). V was shortened by 5 bases and J by 3 bases, with 8 bases between the two germline ends. The germline gives CDR1 SGHTA, CDR2 FQGNSA. CDR3 length: 12 residues. DNA of the CDR3: TGTGCCAGCAGCCTACAGGGCTACGAGCAGTACTTC. Encoded protein: CASSLQGYEQYF.

The V call is TRBV5-1, the J call TRBJ2-5, with 8 bases that match TRBD2. With V trimmed by 6 bases and J by 10 bases, 14 bases remained unmatched. The CDR3 length is 14 residues. Germline-derived CDR1 and CDR2 are SGHRS and YFSETQ. CDR3 sequence (DNA): TGCGCCAGCAACAGCGAGGCTAGCGGGCGGGACCAGTACTTC. It codes for CASNSEASGRDQYF.

V and J are TRBV2 and TRBJ1-3; D is unclear. Trimming stripped 8 bases from V and 2 bases from J, with 16 bases between. From germline, CDR1 is SNHLY and CDR2 FYNNEI. This CDR3 has 15 residues. The CDR3 is CASVSPGGAGNTIYF. The CDR3 DNA sequence: TGTGCCAGCGTTTCACCAGGCGGGGCTGGAAACACCATATATTTT. Based on the CDR3 plus reference TRBV2 and TRBJ1-3, the full variable domain is EPEVTQTPSHQVTQMGQEVILRCVPISNHLYFYWYRQILGQKVEFLVSFYNNEISEKSEIFDDQFSVERPDGSNFTLKIRSTKLEDSAMYFCASVSPGGAGNTIYFGEGSWLTVV.

The rearrangement uses TRBV5-4 and TRBJ2-1; D may be TRBD2 (5 bases). The CDR3 runs to 12 residues. Germline CDR1 and CDR2: SGHNT and YYREEE (reference sequence). Trimming shortened V by 4 bases and J by 6 bases, and 8 bases separated the two germline ends. CDR3 region: CASSRTSNEQFF. DNA for the CDR3: TGTGCCAGCAGCCGAACTAGCAATGAGCAGTTCTTC.

The chain has TRBV28 and TRBJ1-4; D may be TRBD1 (5 bases). V lost 4 bases to trimming and J lost 12 bases, with 9 bases between them. Germline V gene data show CDR1 as MDHEN and CDR2 as SYDVKM. CDR3 size: 11 residues. CDR3 DNA: TGTGCCAGCAGTTCTCGGGGGGAACTGTTTTTT. Residues: CASSSRGELFF.

This clone was seen only a few times. The chain uses TRBV5-1 and TRBJ2-7; 7 bases fit TRBD1. V dropped 0 bases and J dropped 2; count of bases not matched to a gene: 2. The CDR3 runs 14 residues. Looked up from germline, CDR1 is SGHRS and CDR2 is YFSETQ. CDR3 DNA: TGCGCCAGCAGCTTGGTGGGACAGACCTACGAGCAGTACTTC. Its translation: CASSLVGQTYEQYF.

This clone was recorded a few times. The chain joins TRBV5-1 to TRBJ2-5; D may be TRBD1 (5 bases). V gave up 3 bases and J gave up 5 bases, with 14 bases separating them. Germline CDR1 reads SGHRS; CDR2 reads YFSETQ. The CDR3 has 14 residues. The CDR3 loop is CASSSGQMGETQYF. In DNA form, the CDR3 reads TGCGCCAGCAGCTCCGGACAAATGGGGGAGACCCAGTACTTC. Full variable domain (outside the CDR3, taken from reference TRBV5-1 and TRBJ2-5): KAGVTQTPRYLIKTRGQQVTLSCSPISGHRSVSWYQQTPGQGLQFLFEYFSETQRNKGNFPGRFSGRQFSNSRSEMNVSTLELGDSALYLCASSSGQMGETQYFGPGTRLLVL.

V usage is TRBV5-1 and J usage is TRBJ2-7; D is unresolved. The CDR3 has 14 amino acids. CDR1 and CDR2 (germline): SGHRS, YFSETQ. V was pared by 0 bases and J by 2 bases, with 9 bases between. The CDR3 sequence is CASSLVGQAYEQYF. The CDR3 coding sequence is TGCGCCAGCAGCTTGGTTGGGCAGGCCTACGAGCAGTACTTC.

This chain connects TRBV6-5 to TRBJ2-3, with a weak D call TRBD2 (6 bases). Trimming stripped 6 bases from V and 1 base from J, with 14 bases between. This CDR3 is 15 amino acids long. Germline loops: CDR1 MNHEY, CDR2 SVGAGI. The CDR3 DNA reads as TGTGCCAGCAGCGGAGCTTCTAGCGGCACAGATACGCAGTATTTT. Amino acids: CASSGASSGTDTQYF.